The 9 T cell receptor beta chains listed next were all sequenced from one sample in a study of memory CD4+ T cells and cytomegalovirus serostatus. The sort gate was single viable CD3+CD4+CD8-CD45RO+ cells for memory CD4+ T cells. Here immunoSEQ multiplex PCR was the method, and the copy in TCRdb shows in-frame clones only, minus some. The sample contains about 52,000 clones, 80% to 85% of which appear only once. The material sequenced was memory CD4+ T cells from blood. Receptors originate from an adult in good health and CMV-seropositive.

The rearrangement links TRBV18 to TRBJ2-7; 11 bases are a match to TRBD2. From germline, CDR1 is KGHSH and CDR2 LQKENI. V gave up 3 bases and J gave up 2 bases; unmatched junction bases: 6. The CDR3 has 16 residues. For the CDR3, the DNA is TGTGCCAGCTCACCGCCCGGGACTAGCGGCGCCTACGAGCAGTACTTC. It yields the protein CASSPPGTSGAYEQYF.

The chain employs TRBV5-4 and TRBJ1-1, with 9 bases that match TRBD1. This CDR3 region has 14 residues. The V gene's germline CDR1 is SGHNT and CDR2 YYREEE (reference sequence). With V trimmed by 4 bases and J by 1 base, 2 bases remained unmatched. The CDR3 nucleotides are TGTGCCAGCAGCCCGGGACAGGGGAACACTGAAGCTTTCTTT. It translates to CASSPGQGNTEAFF.

CDR3 protein: CASTLGLSSYNEQFF. The DNA of the CDR3 is TGTGCCAGCACCCTCGGACTGAGCTCCTACAATGAGCAGTTCTTC. V gene TRBV7-2 combines with J gene TRBJ2-1, with D perhaps matching TRBD2 (5 bases). The CDR3 runs 15 residues. V lost 7 bases, J lost 0 bases, and 13 bases lay in between. CDR1 and CDR2 (germline): SGHTA, FQGNSA.

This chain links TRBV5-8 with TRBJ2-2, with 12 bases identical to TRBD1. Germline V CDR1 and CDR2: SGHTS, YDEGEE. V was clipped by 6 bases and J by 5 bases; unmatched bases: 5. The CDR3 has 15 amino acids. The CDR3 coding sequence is TGTGCCAGCAACTCGGGACAGGGGGCGACCGGGGAGCTGTTTTTT. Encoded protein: CASNSGQGATGELFF.

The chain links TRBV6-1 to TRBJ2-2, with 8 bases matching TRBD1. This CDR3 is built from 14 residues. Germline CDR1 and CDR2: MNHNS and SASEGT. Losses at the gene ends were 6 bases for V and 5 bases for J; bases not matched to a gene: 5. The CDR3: CASRVDRATGELFF. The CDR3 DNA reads TGTGCCAGCAGGGTGGACAGGGCAACCGGGGAGCTGTTTTTT.

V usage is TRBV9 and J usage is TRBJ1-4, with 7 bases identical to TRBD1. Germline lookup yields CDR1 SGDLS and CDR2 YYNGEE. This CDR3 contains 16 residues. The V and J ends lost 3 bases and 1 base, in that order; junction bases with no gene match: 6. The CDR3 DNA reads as TGTGCCAGCAGCGCGGGGTGGGACAGAACTAATGAAAAACTGTTTTTT. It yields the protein CASSAGWDRTNEKLFF. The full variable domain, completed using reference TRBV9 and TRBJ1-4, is DSGVTQTPKHLITATGQRVTLRCSPRSGDLSVYWYQQSLDQGLQFLIQYYNGEERAKGNILERFSAQQFPDLHSELNLSSLELGDSALYFCASSAGWDRTNEKLFFGSGTQLSVL.

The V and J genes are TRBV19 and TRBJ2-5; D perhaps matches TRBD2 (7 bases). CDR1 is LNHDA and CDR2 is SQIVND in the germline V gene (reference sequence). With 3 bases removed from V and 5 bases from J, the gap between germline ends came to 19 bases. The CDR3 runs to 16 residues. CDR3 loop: CASSMGGRTLGETQYF. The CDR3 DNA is TGTGCCAGTAGTATGGGGGGGCGTACGCTCGGGGAGACCCAGTACTTC. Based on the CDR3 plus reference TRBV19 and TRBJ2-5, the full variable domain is DGGITQSPKYLFRKEGQNVTLSCEQNLNHDAMYWYRQDPGQGLRLIYYSQIVNDFQKGDIAEGYSVSREKKESFPLTVTSAQKNPTAFYLCASSMGGRTLGETQYFGPGTRLLVL.

CDR3 residues: CASTSRGGHNEQFF. For the CDR3, the DNA is TGTGCCAGCACCTCGAGGGGGGGTCACAATGAGCAGTTCTTC. This chain uses TRBV27 with TRBJ2-1, with D perhaps matching TRBD2 (7 bases). Per the germline V gene, CDR1 is MNHEY and CDR2 is SMNVEV (reference sequence). Deletions cut 7 bases from V and 5 bases from J, with 15 bases between. The CDR3 has 14 residues.

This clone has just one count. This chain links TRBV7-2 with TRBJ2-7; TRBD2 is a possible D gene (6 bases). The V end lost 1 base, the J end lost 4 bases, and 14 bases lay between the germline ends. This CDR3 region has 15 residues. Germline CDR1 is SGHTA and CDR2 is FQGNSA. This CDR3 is CASSLGGLQIYEQYF. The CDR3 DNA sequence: TGTGCCAGCAGCTTAGGGGGACTGCAAATATACGAGCAGTACTTC.